Listed below are T cell receptor beta chains from one sample, sequenced in a study of cytomegalovirus exposure and HLA in healthy donors. The protocol was immunoSEQ multiplex PCR, while the TCRdb copy is restricted to in-frame clones and leaves out a portion. The profile shows 130,000 to 150,000 clones, about four fifths of them singletons. Sequenced material: PBMCs. The receptors were sampled from a man aged 35 to 55 in good health and CMV-seropositive. CDR3s include the opening cysteine and the closing phenylalanine or tryptophan.

TRBV9	TRBJ2-5	CASSVGGTSALEGAQYF
TRBV30	TRBJ1-2	CAWSTTLTGGQGGYTF
TRBV5-1	TRBJ2-3	CASSLGLAGGTDTQYF
TRBV19	TRBJ2-5	CASSTIVKETQYF
TRBV11-2	TRBJ2-1	CASSHLRDRVYNEQFF
TRBV7-9	TRBJ1-2	CASSTKEGYGYTF
TRBV2	TRBJ1-5	CASNRDRRYQPQHF
TRBV30	TRBJ2-5	CAWSVLAGAREQYF
TRBV30	TRBJ1-1	CAWSRTGGSNTEAFF
TRBV28	TRBJ1-1	CASISSHTEAFF
TRBV5-1	TRBJ1-1	CASSPRTGTGLTEAFF
TRBV7-2	TRBJ2-1	CASSLSGGAYNEQFF
TRBV5-1	TRBJ2-2	CASSLTSGNTGELFF
TRBV5-1	TRBJ2-7	CASSLQRAYEQYF
TRBV27	TRBJ1-5	CASSEQGYSNQPQHF
TRBV30	TRBJ1-2	CAWSWTGGHGYTF
TRBV7-9	TRBJ1-1	CASSFEGRNTEAFF
TRBV4-3	TRBJ1-6	CASSPQGHLSSYNSPLHF
TRBV5-1	TRBJ1-2	CASSLARTDGYTF
TRBV25-1	TRBJ1-3	CASSERGVAGNTIYF
TRBV10-3	TRBJ2-1	CAISEPGLYNEQFF
TRBV27	TRBJ2-5	CASSRTGETQYF
TRBV5-1	TRBJ2-7	CASSLASGGFQGQYF
TRBV19	TRBJ2-1	CASKGMAGVYNEQFF
TRBV19	TRBJ2-7	CASSPGGSYEQYF
TRBV10-1	TRBJ2-7	CASSVNRDKEQYF
TRBV19	TRBJ1-5	CASSYHVGGGLSNQPQHF
TRBV9	TRBJ1-6	CASSVGEGGLYNSPLHF
TRBV27	TRBJ1-2	CASSHSGGLNYGYTF
TRBV7-2	TRBJ1-1	CASSKTSGREPNTEAFF
TRBV7-9	TRBJ1-4	CASSLRGGNEKLFF
TRBV7-2	TRBJ2-3	CASRPTGGGDTQYF
TRBV5-4	TRBJ2-3	CASSLVMSTDTQYF
TRBV18	TRBJ1-1	CASSPPHIPNTEAFF
TRBV12-5	TRBJ2-1	CASVGGWYNEQFF
TRBV19	TRBJ1-5	CASIGAPYSNQPQHF
TRBV18	TRBJ1-5	CASSPNETQGNQPQHF
TRBV7-9	TRBJ2-5	CASSLREGYQETQYF
TRBV4-1	TRBJ1-3	CASSQEGTPGNTIYF
TRBV19	TRBJ1-2	CASSISRTGGIYTF
TRBV5-4	TRBJ2-6	CASSRTGEVSVNVLTF
TRBV5-1	TRBJ2-5	CASNSQETQYF
TRBV6-5	TRBJ2-2	CASSYSTAGHTGELFF